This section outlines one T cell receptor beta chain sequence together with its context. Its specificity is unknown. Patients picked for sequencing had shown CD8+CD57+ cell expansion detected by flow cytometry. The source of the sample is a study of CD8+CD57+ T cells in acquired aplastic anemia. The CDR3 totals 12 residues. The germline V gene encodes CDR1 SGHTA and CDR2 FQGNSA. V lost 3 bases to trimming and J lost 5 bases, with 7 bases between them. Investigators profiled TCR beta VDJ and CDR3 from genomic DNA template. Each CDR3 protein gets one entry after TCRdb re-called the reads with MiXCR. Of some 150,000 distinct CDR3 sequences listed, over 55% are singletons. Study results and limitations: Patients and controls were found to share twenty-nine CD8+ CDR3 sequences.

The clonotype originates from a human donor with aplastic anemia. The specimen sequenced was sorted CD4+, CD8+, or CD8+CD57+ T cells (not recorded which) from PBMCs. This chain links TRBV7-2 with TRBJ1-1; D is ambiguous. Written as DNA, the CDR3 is TGTGCCAGCAGCTTTTTGGGTACTGAAGCTTTCTTT. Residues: CASSFLGTEAFF.